This TCR beta chain was documented in a study of T cells in Graves' hyperthyroidism and ophthalmopathy. Study as a whole: At the time of initial diagnosis and before any treatment, peripheral blood was collected.

Study-wide results and limits: Ophthalmopathy and stable hyperthyroidism were told apart by a 13 V-J model.

Concerning this clonotype itself: Its antigen is undetermined.

With a duration under 2 months, the hyperthyroidism was newly diagnosed in patients aged 18 to 65. Drawn at first hyperthyroidism diagnosis, the blood sample preceded any ophthalmopathy symptoms. RNA transcripts gave rise to amplified TCR beta CDR3 regions. Initially, a first-round RT-PCR of the TCR CDR3 employed the HTBI primer set. TCRdb re-analysed the multiplex PCR reads in MiXCR, keeping a single row per CDR3 protein. The sample records fewer than 900,000 distinct CDR3 sequences, approximately 18% being singletons. Per the germline V gene, CDR1 is SGDLS and CDR2 is YYNGEE. The V and J ends lost 3 bases and 3 bases respectively, with 15 bases between them. The CDR3 runs to 15 residues.

The receptor was isolated from a woman between 45 and 65 years old with Graves' hyperthyroidism that later progressed to Graves' ophthalmopathy. The sequenced material came from blood. This chain links TRBV9 with TRBJ1-2, with a weak D call TRBD1 (6 bases). CDR3 sequence: CASSAQGRGDYGYTF. In nucleotides, the CDR3 is TGTGCCAGCAGCGCCCAAGGCAGGGGTGACTATGGCTACACCTTC.